These 17 T cell receptor beta chains were sequenced from one sample in a study of breast tumors, draining lymph nodes, adjacent tissues. TCRdb independently ran MiXCR on the multiplex PCR reads; one entry per CDR3 protein. The repertoire holds fewer than 250,000 distinct CDR3 sequences, with about a third as singletons. The lymph nodes were axillary draining lymph nodes from breast cancer patients. Sequencing was done on a sample of axillary lymph node tissue. The source of these receptors is a female donor with breast cancer. Some clones in this sample may be carry-over from other donors' samples.

As to this clonotype: A much larger clonotype is one base distant, so this may be a read error. This sequence joins TRBV5-1 and TRBJ2-7; D perhaps matches TRBD2 (6 bases). Germline CDR1 and CDR2: SGHRS and YFSETQ. The V end was cut by 0 bases, the J end by 6 bases, with 19 bases between. This CDR3 spans 16 amino acids. The CDR3 DNA reads TGCGCCAGCAGCTTGGCCCCCTGGCGGGGCGGCCGCGAGCAGTACTTC. Its protein is CASSLAPWRGGREQYF.

This chain joins TRBV28 and TRBJ2-7; possibly TRBD1 for D (7 bases). V shed 9 bases and J shed 4 bases, with 19 bases lying between them. This CDR3 has 14 residues. Per the germline V gene, CDR1 is MDHEN and CDR2 is SYDVKM. CDR3 residues: CASRGAGGRYEQYF. In DNA, the CDR3 is TGTGCCAGTAGGGGGGCAGGGGGTAGATACGAGCAGTACTTC.

The table lists this clonotype with many counts. The chain is built from TRBV19 and TRBJ2-3; the D gene is possibly TRBD2 (5 bases). V lost 3 bases and J 0 bases, leaving 13 bases between the germline ends. The germline V gene has CDR1 LNHDA and CDR2 SQIVND (reference sequence). CDR3 length: 16 amino acids. The CDR3 reads CASSMAPLDSTDTQYF. CDR3 bases: TGTGCCAGTAGTATGGCCCCACTAGATAGCACAGATACGCAGTATTTT.

Remarks on this clonotype: It is likely a read error, because the conserved phenylalanine at the end of the CDR3 is missing. The chain recombines TRBV6-1 with TRBJ2-4; D may correspond to TRBD1 or TRBD2 (5 bases each). This CDR3 has 15 amino acids. V lost 5 bases and J lost 0, with 11 bases in between. Looked up from germline, CDR1 is MNHNS and CDR2 is SASEGT. DNA of the CDR3: TGTGCCAGCAGTTACACCGGGACAGCCAAAAACATTCAGTACCTC. Translated: CASSYTGTAKNIQYL.

This clonotype was seen ten or more times. The CDR3 bases are TGTGCCTGGACTGCGGGACCTTACAATGAGCAGTTCTTC. Amino acid sequence: CAWTAGPYNEQFF. V gene TRBV30 combines with J gene TRBJ2-1; D might be TRBD2 (6 bases). The CDR3 has 13 residues. Per germline, CDR1 GTSNPN and CDR2 SVGIG (reference sequence). V dropped 4 bases and J dropped 4 bases, with 11 bases sitting between them.

The J gene is TRBJ2-1, the V gene TRBV28, with D possibly TRBD2 on 6 matching bases. This CDR3 is 14 amino acids long. Trimming shortened V by 5 bases and J by 6 bases, and 14 bases separated the two germline ends. Per germline, CDR1 MDHEN and CDR2 SYDVKM. The CDR3 reads CASSRAGDSNEQFF. The CDR3 DNA follows: TGTGCCAGCAGTCGAGCCGGGGACTCCAATGAGCAGTTCTTC.

About this clonotype itself: Without the conserved terminal phenylalanine or tryptophan, this CDR3 likely stems from a read error. The limits of the CDR3 on the DNA are not certain, so only TCRdb's listed CDR3 is given. The CDR3 here is CSARTTRTH. The chain uses TRBV20-1 and TRBJ2-5. The CDR3 region is 9 residues in length, termini included. The germline V gene encodes CDR1 DFQATT and CDR2 SNEGSKA (reference sequence).

This clonotype appeared many times. This sequence joins TRBV29-1 and TRBJ2-3, with TRBD2 matching 10 bases. With 3 bases clipped from V and 2 bases from J, the junction kept 5 bases outside the gene matches. The CDR3 has 15 residues. The germline gives CDR1 SQVTM, CDR2 ANQGSEA. In nucleotides, the CDR3 is TGCAGCGTTGATCGACTAGCGGGCCTCACAGATACGCAGTATTTT. It is translated as CSVDRLAGLTDTQYF.

A remark on this clonotype: Being one base from a much bigger clone, this may be a read error. The missing conserved phenylalanine or tryptophan at the end of this CDR3 makes a read error likely. The rearrangement links TRBV9 to TRBJ1-4; perhaps TRBD1 as D (5 bases). Per the germline V gene, CDR1 is SGDLS and CDR2 is YYNGEE. This CDR3 is built from 15 residues. V was trimmed by 4 bases and J by 8 bases, leaving 18 bases between them. The CDR3, as DNA: TGTGCCAGCAGCTTGAGGGACGGCCGGCTCGAAAAACTGTTTTCT. Translated, it gives CASSLRDGRLEKLFS.

This clonotype was recorded many times. This chain links TRBV20-1 with TRBJ2-7; possibly TRBD1 for D (6 bases). Per germline, CDR1 DFQATT and CDR2 SNEGSKA (reference sequence). V was shortened by 1 base and J by 8 bases, with 12 bases between the two germline ends. The CDR3 length is 12 residues. The DNA of the CDR3 is TGCAGTGCTAGAGGGAACACAGGGAAGCAGTACTTC. Encoded protein: CSARGNTGKQYF.

The V gene is TRBV7-9, the J gene TRBJ1-5, with D unclear. Between the trimmed V and J ends, which lost 5 bases and 0 bases, there was a span of 11 bases. The CDR3 has 15 residues. From germline, CDR1 is SEHNR and CDR2 FQNEAQ (reference sequence). The CDR3 loop reads CASSAPEYSNQPQHF. CDR3 nucleotides: TGTGCCAGCAGCGCACCGGAATATAGCAATCAGCCCCAGCATTTT.

The sample holds many counts of this clonotype. The V call is TRBV6-5, the J call TRBJ2-1, with TRBD2 matching over 11 bases. Trimming cost V 9 bases and J 9 bases; bases outside gene matches: 10. Germline V CDR1 and CDR2: MNHEY, SVGAGI. This CDR3 comprises 14 residues. For the CDR3, the DNA is TGTGCCAGTCGGTCTAGCGGGAGGTCTGGTGAGCAGTTCTTC. As protein: CASRSSGRSGEQFF.

Regarding this clonotype: A much larger clone differs from this one at a single base, so this may be a read error. The chain couples TRBV20-1 to TRBJ2-5, with TRBD2 identical over 12 bases. The CDR3 is 16 residues long. Per germline, CDR1 DFQATT and CDR2 SNEGSKA (reference sequence). Trimming at V came to 1 base and at J to 5 bases, leaving 8 bases not matched to a gene. For the CDR3, the DNA is TGCAGTGCTAGAGGACTAGCGGGAGTAACATCCGAGACCCAGTACTTC. Encoded protein: CSARGLAGVTSETQYF.

In its sample, this clonotype was seen many times. The J gene is TRBJ2-5, the V gene TRBV7-9; 8 nucleotides line up with TRBD2. CDR1 SEHNR and CDR2 FQNEAQ come from the germline V gene (reference sequence). J was trimmed by 4 bases and V by 5 bases; bases with no gene match: 6. This CDR3 region has 14 residues. The CDR3 region is CASSASGSGETQYF. In nucleotides, the CDR3 is TGTGCCAGCAGCGCCAGCGGGAGCGGAGAGACCCAGTACTTC.

A few counts support this clonotype. The chain uses TRBV28 and TRBJ2-7, with a weak D call TRBD2 (5 bases). V lost 8 bases, J lost 3 bases, and 17 bases lay in between. CDR1 and CDR2 (germline): MDHEN, SYDVKM. This CDR3 region has 14 residues. CDR3 amino acids: CASAPGGLHYEQYF. Here the CDR3 DNA reads TGTGCCAGCGCTCCGGGCGGGTTACACTACGAGCAGTACTTC.

This clonotype was observed a single time. The V gene is TRBV24-1, the J gene TRBJ2-3; no clear D gene. CDR3 length: 14 residues. Germline loops: CDR1 KGHDR, CDR2 SFDVKD. Trimming shortened V by 5 bases and J by 0 bases, and 8 bases separated the two germline ends. This CDR3 reads CATSGPPSTDTQYF. CDR3 in DNA: TGTGCCACCAGTGGCCCTCCTAGCACAGATACGCAGTATTTT.

This clonotype was observed a few times. Lacking the conserved final phenylalanine or tryptophan, this CDR3 likely reflects a read error. J is TRBJ2-1 and V is TRBV9; TRBD2 is a possible D gene (6 bases). Trimming cost V 2 bases and J 1 base, with 10 bases left between them. The CDR3 runs 15 residues. CDR1 is SGDLS and CDR2 is YYNGEE in the germline V gene. The CDR3 loop is CASSVGGKSYNEQFV. The CDR3 DNA reads TGTGCCAGCAGCGTTGGAGGGAAATCCTACAATGAGCAGTTCGTC.